This entry lists 18 T cell receptor beta chains sequenced from one sample in a study of blood T cells in healthy people across ages. A second PCR of roughly 7 to 11 cycles used a sample-barcoded 5' primer and a J-beta primer mix. TCRdb reanalysed the 5' RACE reads using MiXCR and keeps one entry per CDR3 protein. Among about 560,000 distinct CDR3 sequences listed, 27% were seen once. The sample was also linked to a second study, of T cells of mothers and their children.

The sequencing input was blood. The receptors come from a boy aged 2 to 9 in good health.

To note about this clonotype: Germline is not matched at one junction end, which may reflect a read error. This chain links TRBV3-1 with TRBJ1-1; a weak D match, TRBD1 (5 bases). Per germline, CDR1 LGHDT and CDR2 YNNKEL (reference sequence). This CDR3 has 16 amino acids. CDR3: CAGSQDVRGMRTEAFF. The CDR3 bases are TGTGCCGGCAGCCAAGACGTTCGGGGGATGCGGACTGAAGCTTTCTTT.

There are many counts of this clonotype. The rearrangement uses TRBV10-3 and TRBJ1-2; D perhaps matches TRBD1 (5 bases). The CDR3 contains 13 residues. The V gene lost 10 bases and the J gene lost 6 bases, with 18 bases spanning the gap. CDR1 is ENHRY and CDR2 is SYGVKD in the germline V gene. The CDR3 here is CATKPGGSNGYTF. DNA for the CDR3: TGTGCCACCAAGCCCGGGGGATCGAATGGCTACACCTTC.

This chain uses TRBV7-3 with TRBJ2-7; D is uncertain. The germline gives CDR1 SGHTA, CDR2 FQGTGA. The CDR3 is made up of 16 amino acids. V shed 2 bases and J shed 3 bases, with 17 bases lying between them. CDR3 DNA: TGTGCCAGCAGCTTAGGTCCCACGGTCACGGTCTACGAGCAGTACTTC. Protein sequence: CASSLGPTVTVYEQYF.

This rearrangement joins TRBV5-1 to TRBJ2-3, with TRBD2 matching over 9 bases. The CDR3 totals 16 residues. Germline V gene data show CDR1 as SGHRS and CDR2 as YFSETQ. Losses at the gene ends were 0 bases for V and 8 bases for J; bases not matched to a gene: 10. CDR3 DNA: TGCGCCAGCAGCTTGGTAGTAGCGGGAGAGTTCGGTACGCAGTATTTT. This encodes CASSLVVAGEFGTQYF.

This chain links TRBV6-5 with TRBJ1-5; D gene unclear. Germline V gives CDR1 MNHEY, CDR2 SVGAGI. V was clipped by 6 bases and J by 3 bases, with 15 bases between them. This CDR3 is built from 15 residues. In DNA, the CDR3 is TGTGCCAGCAGCCCTCACAAGACGGTCAATCAGCCCCAGCATTTT. It is translated as CASSPHKTVNQPQHF.

This chain joins TRBV20-1 and TRBJ1-1; TRBD1 aligns across 11 bases. Trimming removed 0 bases from V and 3 bases from J; junction bases left unmatched: 3. CDR1 and CDR2 from the germline V gene are DFQATT and SNEGSKA (reference sequence). This CDR3 comprises 15 residues. Written as DNA, the CDR3 is TGCAGTGCTAGAGATGGGGGACAGGGGGACACTGAAGCTTTCTTT. It yields the protein CSARDGGQGDTEAFF.

This clonotype was picked up a small number of times. V is TRBV20-1 and J is TRBJ2-1, with D perhaps TRBD1 (7 bases). Trimming shortened V by 7 bases and J by 7 bases, and 14 bases separated the two germline ends. CDR3 size: 12 residues. The V gene's germline CDR1 is DFQATT and CDR2 SNEGSKA (reference sequence). The CDR3 DNA sequence: TGCAGTGGGGCGCAGGGGGGAAATGAGCAGTTCTTC. Its protein product is CSGAQGGNEQFF.

The V call is TRBV12-3 or TRBV12-4, the J call TRBJ2-7; tentative D call: TRBD2 (6 bases). CDR3 length: 12 residues. The ends were cut back, 5 bases at V and 5 bases at J, with 10 bases in the middle. CDR3: CASSRAGNEQYF. In DNA form, the CDR3 reads TGTGCCAGCAGTCGTGCGGGGAACGAGCAGTACTTC.

The rearrangement joins TRBV28 to TRBJ2-3; D is perhaps TRBD1 (6 bases). Deletions cut 7 bases from V and 5 bases from J, with 19 bases between. The CDR3 loop spans 15 amino acids. Looked up from germline, CDR1 is MDHEN and CDR2 is SYDVKM. The DNA for the CDR3 is TGTGCCAGCATCTCAGGGGCTCCCTGGGGAGATACGCAGTATTTT. Translated, it gives CASISGAPWGDTQYF.

The V call is TRBV11-1, the J call TRBJ2-3, with a possible D match to TRBD2 (6 bases). CDR3 length: 16 residues. CDR1 SGHAT and CDR2 FQDESV come from the germline V gene (reference sequence). V lost 5 bases and J lost 1, with 16 bases in between. Here the CDR3 reads CASSLWGTLGTDTQYF. The CDR3 DNA sequence: TGTGCCAGCAGCCTTTGGGGGACTCTTGGCACAGATACGCAGTATTTT.

This clonotype was counted many times. The rearrangement joins TRBV12-3 or TRBV12-4 to TRBJ2-1; perhaps TRBD1 as D (5 bases). The length of the CDR3 is 12 residues. The V end was cut by 6 bases, the J end by 7 bases, with 10 bases between. CDR3 in amino acids: CASSLKGNEQFF. Here the CDR3 DNA reads TGTGCCAGCAGCTTAAAGGGGAATGAGCAGTTCTTC.

The chain couples TRBV7-9 to TRBJ2-5; 14 bases line up with TRBD2. The DNA end favors TRBJ2-1, so the J call may be wrong. CDR1 and CDR2 from the germline V gene are SEHNR and FQNEAQ (reference sequence). This CDR3 region has 15 residues. CDR3 residues: CASSSPGLAGDEQFF. CDR3 coding DNA: TGTGCCAGCAGCTCCCCGGGACTAGCGGGAGATGAGCAGTTCTTC.

This clonotype showed up just a few times. The chain carries TRBV6-5 and TRBJ2-7; TRBD2 might be the D (6 bases). Germline V gene sequence: CDR1 MNHEY, CDR2 SVGAGI. The ends were cut back, 5 bases at V and 6 bases at J, with 14 bases in the middle. The CDR3 spans 13 residues. The CDR3 DNA sequence: TGTGCCAGCAGTACCCTGAACGGGGGCGAGCAGTACTTC. Its translation is CASSTLNGGEQYF.

The rearrangement joins TRBV20-1 to TRBJ1-5; 7 nucleotides align to TRBD1. The CDR3 runs 16 residues. The germline V gene encodes CDR1 DFQATT and CDR2 SNEGSKA (reference sequence). With V trimmed by 0 bases and J by 1 base, 6 bases remained unmatched. CDR3 DNA sequence: TGCAGTGCTAGAGATTACCCAGGGGGAAGCAATCAGCCCCAGCATTTT. This translates into CSARDYPGGSNQPQHF.

This chain links TRBV5-1 with TRBJ2-5; TRBD2 aligns across 8 bases. The J call is uncertain, as TRBJ2-1 better fits the DNA end. Germline CDR1 SGHRS, CDR2 YFSETQ. The length of the CDR3 is 14 residues. CDR3 nucleotide sequence: TGCGCCAGCAGCTTCACACTAGCGGACAATGAGCAGTTCTTC. Translating it yields CASSFTLADNEQFF.

There are a few counts of this clonotype. The chain links TRBV6-2 or TRBV6-3 to TRBJ1-3; D is undetermined. V was clipped by 7 bases and J by 0 bases, with 10 bases between them. Per germline, CDR1 MNHEY and CDR2 SVGEGT. This CDR3 contains 14 residues. CDR3 DNA sequence: TGTGCCAGCACCTCCCCCTACTCTGGAAACACCATATATTTT. Translating gives CASTSPYSGNTIYF.

This clonotype was seen more than once but under ten times. The CDR3 DNA is TGCAGCGTTACCTCTGGGGCCAACGTCCTGACTTTC. This sequence encodes CSVTSGANVLTF. The J gene is TRBJ2-6, the V gene TRBV29-1, with D unclear. Germline CDR1 is SQVTM and CDR2 is ANQGSEA. The CDR3 is made up of 12 amino acids. The V and J ends lost 5 bases and 0 bases respectively, with 2 bases between them.

The chain carries TRBV12-3 or TRBV12-4 and TRBJ2-2; possibly TRBD1 or TRBD2 for D (5 bases each). The CDR3 has 14 amino acids. V lost 5 bases and J 5 bases, leaving 12 bases between the germline ends. The CDR3 here is CASSRDPETGELFF. CDR3 nucleotides: TGTGCCAGCAGTCGGGACCCGGAAACCGGGGAGCTGTTTTTT.